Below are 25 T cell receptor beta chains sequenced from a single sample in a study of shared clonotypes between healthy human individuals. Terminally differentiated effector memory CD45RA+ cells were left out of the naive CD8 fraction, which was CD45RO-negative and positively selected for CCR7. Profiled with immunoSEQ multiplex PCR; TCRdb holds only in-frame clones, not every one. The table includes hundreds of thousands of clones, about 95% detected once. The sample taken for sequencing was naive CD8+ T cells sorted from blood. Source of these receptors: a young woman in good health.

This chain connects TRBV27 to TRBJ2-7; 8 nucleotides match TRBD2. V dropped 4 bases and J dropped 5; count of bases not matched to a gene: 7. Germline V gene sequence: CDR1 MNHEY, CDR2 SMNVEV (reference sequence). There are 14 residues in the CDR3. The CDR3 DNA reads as TGTGCCAGCAGTTCCCGGACTAGCCCTAACGAGCAGTACTTC. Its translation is CASSSRTSPNEQYF.

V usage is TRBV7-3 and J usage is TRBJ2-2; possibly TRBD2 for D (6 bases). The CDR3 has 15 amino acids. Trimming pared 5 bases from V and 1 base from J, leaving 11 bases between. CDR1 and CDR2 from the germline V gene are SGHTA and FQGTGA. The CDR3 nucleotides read TGTGCCAGCAGCCCCTTGGGGGGGAACACCGGGGAGCTGTTTTTT. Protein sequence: CASSPLGGNTGELFF.

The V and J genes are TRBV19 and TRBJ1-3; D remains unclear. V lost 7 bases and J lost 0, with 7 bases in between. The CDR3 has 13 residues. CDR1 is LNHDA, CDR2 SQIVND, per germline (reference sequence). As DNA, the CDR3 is TGTGCCAGTAATGTAAACTCTGGAAACACCATATATTTT. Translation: CASNVNSGNTIYF.

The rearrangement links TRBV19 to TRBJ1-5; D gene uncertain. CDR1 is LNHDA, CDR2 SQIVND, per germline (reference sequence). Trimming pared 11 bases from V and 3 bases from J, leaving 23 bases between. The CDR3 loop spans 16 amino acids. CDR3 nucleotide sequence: TGTGCCGCCGGAGATCGCTGGACGGGAAACAATCAGCCCCAGCATTTT. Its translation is CAAGDRWTGNNQPQHF. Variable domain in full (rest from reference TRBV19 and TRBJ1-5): DGGITQSPKYLFRKEGQNVTLSCEQNLNHDAMYWYRQDPGQGLRLIYYSQIVNDFQKGDIAEGYSVSREKKESFPLTVTSAQKNPTAFYLCAAGDRWTGNNQPQHFGDGTRLSIL.

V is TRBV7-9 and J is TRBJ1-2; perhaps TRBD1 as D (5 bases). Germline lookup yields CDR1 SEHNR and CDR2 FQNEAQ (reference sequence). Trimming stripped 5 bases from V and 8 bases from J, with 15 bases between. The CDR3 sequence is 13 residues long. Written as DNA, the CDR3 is TGTGCCAGCAGCCCGGGGGGAGGGCGCGGCTACACCTTC. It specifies CASSPGGGRGYTF.

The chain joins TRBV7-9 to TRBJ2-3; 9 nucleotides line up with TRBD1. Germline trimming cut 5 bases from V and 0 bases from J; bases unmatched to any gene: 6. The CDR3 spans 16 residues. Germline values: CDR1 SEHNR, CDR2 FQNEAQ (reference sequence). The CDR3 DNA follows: TGTGCCAGCAGCCCACAGGGGGCTACTAGCACAGATACGCAGTATTTT. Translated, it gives CASSPQGATSTDTQYF. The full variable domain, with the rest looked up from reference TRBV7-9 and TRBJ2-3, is DTGVSQNPRHKITKRGQNVTFRCDPISEHNRLYWYRQTLGQGPEFLTYFQNEAQLEKSRLLSDRFSAERPKGSFSTLEIQRTEQGDSAMYLCASSPQGATSTDTQYFGPGTRLTVL.

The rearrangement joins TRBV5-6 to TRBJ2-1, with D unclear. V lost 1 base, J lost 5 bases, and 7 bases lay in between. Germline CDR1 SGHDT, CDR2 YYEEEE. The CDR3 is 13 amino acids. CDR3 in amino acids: CASSLRLDNEQFF. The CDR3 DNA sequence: TGTGCCAGCAGCTTGCGGCTAGACAATGAGCAGTTCTTC.

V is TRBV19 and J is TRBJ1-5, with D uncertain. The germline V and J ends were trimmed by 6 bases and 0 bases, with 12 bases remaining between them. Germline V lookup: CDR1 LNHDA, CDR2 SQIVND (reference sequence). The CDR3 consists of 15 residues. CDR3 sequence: CASSSGVHSNQPQHF. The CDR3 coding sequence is TGTGCCAGTAGCTCGGGAGTCCATAGCAATCAGCCCCAGCATTTT.

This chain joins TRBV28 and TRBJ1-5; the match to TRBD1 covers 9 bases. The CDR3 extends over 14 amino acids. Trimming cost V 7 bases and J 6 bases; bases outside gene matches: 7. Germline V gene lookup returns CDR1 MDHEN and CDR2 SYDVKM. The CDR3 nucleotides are TGTGCCAGCAATCCGGGACAGGGAGGTCAGCCCCAGCATTTT. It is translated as CASNPGQGGQPQHF.

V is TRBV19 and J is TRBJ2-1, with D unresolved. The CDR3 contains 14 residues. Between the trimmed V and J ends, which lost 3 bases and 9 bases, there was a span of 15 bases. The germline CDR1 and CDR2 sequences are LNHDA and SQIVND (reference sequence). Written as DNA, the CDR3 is TGTGCCAGTAGTATGTCCCCTATGTTCGGTGAGCAGTTCTTC. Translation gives CASSMSPMFGEQFF.

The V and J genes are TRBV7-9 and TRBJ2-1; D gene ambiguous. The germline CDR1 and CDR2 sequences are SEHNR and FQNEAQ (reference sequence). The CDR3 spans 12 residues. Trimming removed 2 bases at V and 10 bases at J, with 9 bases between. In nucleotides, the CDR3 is TGTGCCAGCAGCTTATATGAGGACGAGCAGTTCTTC. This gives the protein CASSLYEDEQFF.

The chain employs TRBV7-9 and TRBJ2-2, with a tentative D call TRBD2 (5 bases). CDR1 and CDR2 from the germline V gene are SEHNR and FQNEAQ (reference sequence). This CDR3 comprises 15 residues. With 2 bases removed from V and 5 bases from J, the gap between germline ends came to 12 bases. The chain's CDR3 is CASSLIAGGTGELFF. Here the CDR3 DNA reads TGTGCCAGCAGCTTAATTGCAGGCGGGACCGGGGAGCTGTTTTTT.

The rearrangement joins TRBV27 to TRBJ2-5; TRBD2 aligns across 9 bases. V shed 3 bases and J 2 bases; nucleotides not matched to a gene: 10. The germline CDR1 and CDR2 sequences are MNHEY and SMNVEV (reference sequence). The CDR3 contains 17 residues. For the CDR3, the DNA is TGTGCCAGCAGTTTTAGCGCGGGAGGGTTTGGACAAGAGACCCAGTACTTC. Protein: CASSFSAGGFGQETQYF.

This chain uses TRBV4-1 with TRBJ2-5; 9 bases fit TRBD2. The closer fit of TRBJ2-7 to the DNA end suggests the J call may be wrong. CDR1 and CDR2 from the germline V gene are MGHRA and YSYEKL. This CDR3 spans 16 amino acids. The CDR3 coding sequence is TGCGCCAGCAGCCAAAGTAGGACTAGCGCACCCTACGAGCAGTACTTC. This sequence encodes CASSQSRTSAPYEQYF.

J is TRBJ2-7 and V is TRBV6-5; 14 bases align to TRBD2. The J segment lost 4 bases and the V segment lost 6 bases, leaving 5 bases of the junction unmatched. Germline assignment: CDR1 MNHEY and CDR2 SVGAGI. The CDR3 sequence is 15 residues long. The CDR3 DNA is TGTGCCAGCAGCCACGGGACTAGCGGGAGTTACGAGCAGTACTTC. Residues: CASSHGTSGSYEQYF.

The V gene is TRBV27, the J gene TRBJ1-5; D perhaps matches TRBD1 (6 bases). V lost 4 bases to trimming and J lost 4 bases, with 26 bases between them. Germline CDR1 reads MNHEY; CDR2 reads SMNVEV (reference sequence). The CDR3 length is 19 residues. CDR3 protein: CASSSIGGREQELNQPQHF. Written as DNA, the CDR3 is TGTGCCAGCAGTTCTATAGGGGGGAGAGAACAGGAACTAAATCAGCCCCAGCATTTT.

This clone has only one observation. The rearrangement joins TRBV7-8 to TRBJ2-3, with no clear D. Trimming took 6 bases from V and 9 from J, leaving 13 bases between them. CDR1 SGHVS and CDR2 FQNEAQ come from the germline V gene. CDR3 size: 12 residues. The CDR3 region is CASSPHFSTQYF. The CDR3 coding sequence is TGTGCCAGCAGTCCTCACTTCTCAACGCAGTATTTT.

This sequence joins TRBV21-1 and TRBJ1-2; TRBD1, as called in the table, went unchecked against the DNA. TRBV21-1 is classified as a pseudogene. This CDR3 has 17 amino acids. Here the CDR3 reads CASSKGKDNSANYGYTF. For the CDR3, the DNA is TGTGCCAGCAGCAAAGGGAAAGACAACTCTGCTAACTATGGCTACACCTTC.

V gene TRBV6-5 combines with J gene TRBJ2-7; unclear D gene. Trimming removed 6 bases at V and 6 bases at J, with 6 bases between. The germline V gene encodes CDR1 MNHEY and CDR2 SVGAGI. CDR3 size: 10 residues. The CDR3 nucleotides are TGTGCCAGCAGCCCCGTCGAGCAGTACTTC. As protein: CASSPVEQYF.

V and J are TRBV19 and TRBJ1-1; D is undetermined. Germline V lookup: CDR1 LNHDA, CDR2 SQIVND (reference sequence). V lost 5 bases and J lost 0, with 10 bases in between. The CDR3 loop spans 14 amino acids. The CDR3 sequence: CASSPKLMNTEAFF. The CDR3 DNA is TGTGCCAGTAGTCCCAAACTCATGAACACTGAAGCTTTCTTT. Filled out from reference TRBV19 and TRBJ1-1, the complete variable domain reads DGGITQSPKYLFRKEGQNVTLSCEQNLNHDAMYWYRQDPGQGLRLIYYSQIVNDFQKGDIAEGYSVSREKKESFPLTVTSAQKNPTAFYLCASSPKLMNTEAFFGQGTRLTVV.

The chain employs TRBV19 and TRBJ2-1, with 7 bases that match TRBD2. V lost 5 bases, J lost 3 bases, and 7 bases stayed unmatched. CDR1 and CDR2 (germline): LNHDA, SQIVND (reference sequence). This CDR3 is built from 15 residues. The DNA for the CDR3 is TGTGCCAGTAGTCCCGATAGCGGGTTCTACAATGAGCAGTTCTTC. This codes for CASSPDSGFYNEQFF.

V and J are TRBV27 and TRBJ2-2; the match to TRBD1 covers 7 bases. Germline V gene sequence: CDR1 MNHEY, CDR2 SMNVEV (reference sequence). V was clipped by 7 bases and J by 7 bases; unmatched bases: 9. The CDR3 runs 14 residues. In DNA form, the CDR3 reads TGTGCCAGCAAGATAGGGGGCATTATCGGGGAGCTGTTTTTT. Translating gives CASKIGGIIGELFF.

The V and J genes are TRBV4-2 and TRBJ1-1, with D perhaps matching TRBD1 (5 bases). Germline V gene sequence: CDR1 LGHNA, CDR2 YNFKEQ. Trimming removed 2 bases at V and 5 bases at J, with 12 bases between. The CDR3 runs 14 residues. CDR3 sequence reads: CASSQLGGPTEAFF. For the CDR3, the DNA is TGTGCCAGCAGCCAACTGGGGGGACCGACTGAAGCTTTCTTT.

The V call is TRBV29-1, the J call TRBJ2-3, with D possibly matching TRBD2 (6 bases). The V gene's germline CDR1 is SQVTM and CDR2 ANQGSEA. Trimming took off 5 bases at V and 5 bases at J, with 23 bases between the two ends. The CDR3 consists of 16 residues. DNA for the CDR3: TGCAGCGTTCCCCTTTTGGGACTCACACCGGGAGATACGCAGTATTTT. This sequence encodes CSVPLLGLTPGDTQYF.

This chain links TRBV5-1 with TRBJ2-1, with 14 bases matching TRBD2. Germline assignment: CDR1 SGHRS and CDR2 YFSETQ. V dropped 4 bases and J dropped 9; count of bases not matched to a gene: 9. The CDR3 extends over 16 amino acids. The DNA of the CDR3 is TGCGCCAGCAGCGCGCAGACTAGCGGGAGGGCCGTTGAGCAGTTCTTC. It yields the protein CASSAQTSGRAVEQFF.